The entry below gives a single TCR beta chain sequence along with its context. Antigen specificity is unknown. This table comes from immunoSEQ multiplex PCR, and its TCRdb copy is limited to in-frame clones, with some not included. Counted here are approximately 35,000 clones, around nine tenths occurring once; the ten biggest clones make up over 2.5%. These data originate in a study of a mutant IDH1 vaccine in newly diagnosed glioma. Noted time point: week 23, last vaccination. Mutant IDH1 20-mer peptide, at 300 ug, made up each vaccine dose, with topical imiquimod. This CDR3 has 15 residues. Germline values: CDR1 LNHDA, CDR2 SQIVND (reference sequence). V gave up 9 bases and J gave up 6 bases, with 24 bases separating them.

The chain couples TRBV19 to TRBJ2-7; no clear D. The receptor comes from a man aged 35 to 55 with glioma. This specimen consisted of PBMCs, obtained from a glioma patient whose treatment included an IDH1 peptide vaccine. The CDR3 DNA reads TGTGCCAGAGAACGAAAGCAGACCCCCATCGGCGAGCAGTACTTC. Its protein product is CARERKQTPIGEQYF.